This T cell receptor (beta chain) was sequenced for a study of T cells in Graves' hyperthyroidism and ophthalmopathy. The CDR3 regions of TCR beta were amplified from RNA transcripts. During a first-round RT-PCR of the TCR CDR3, the HTBI primer set was used. Using its own MiXCR run on the multiplex PCR reads, TCRdb lists one record per CDR3 protein. Of approximately 260,000 distinct CDR3 sequences listed, around 15% are singletons. With a duration under 2 months, the hyperthyroidism was newly diagnosed in patients aged 18 to 65. The CDR3 is made up of 15 amino acids. Trimming took 1 base from V and 6 from J; bases not matched to a gene: 6. The V gene's germline CDR1 is KGHSH and CDR2 LQKENI. Whole-study results and caveats: The model foresaw ophthalmopathy a median roughly 6 months prior to onset. Also found in blood were most expanded thyroid clonotypes above 0.001.

This clonotype was found many times. Its antigen is not identified. The chain is built from TRBV18 and TRBJ1-5; 7 positions agree with TRBD1. The sequencing sample was made of blood. The receptor was derived from a woman aged 50 to 65 with Graves' hyperthyroidism that later progressed to Graves' ophthalmopathy. In DNA, the CDR3 is TGTGCCAGCTCACCACTGGGACAGTCGGGTCAGCCCCAGCATTTT. It yields the protein CASSPLGQSGQPQHF.